What follows are 13 T cell receptor beta chains derived from one specimen sequenced in a study of blood T cell repertoires in COVID-19. Libraries were prepared by immunoSEQ multiplex PCR; TCRdb keeps only in-frame clonotypes and omits some of them. The sample gives 250,000 or so clones, about 90% of which show up once; around 2.9% is in the top ten. Sequencing was performed on peripheral blood. The receptors derive from a woman aged 55 to 70 with acute or convalescent COVID-19.

CDR3 coding DNA: TGTGCCAGTAGTATAGTCGGCGGGGGGCCTGGGGATACGCAGTATTTT. As protein: CASSIVGGGPGDTQYF. The chain has TRBV19 and TRBJ2-3, with 8 bases lining up with TRBD2. CDR1 is LNHDA, CDR2 SQIVND, per germline (reference sequence). V lost 1 base to trimming and J lost 6 bases; unmatched junction nucleotides: 9. The CDR3 has 16 amino acids. Supplemented by reference TRBV19 and TRBJ2-3, the full variable domain reads DGGITQSPKYLFRKEGQNVTLSCEQNLNHDAMYWYRQDPGQGLRLIYYSQIVNDFQKGDIAEGYSVSREKKESFPLTVTSAQKNPTAFYLCASSIVGGGPGDTQYFGPGTRLTVL.

The chain has TRBV6-2 or TRBV6-3 and TRBJ2-1; TRBD2 matches at 13 bases. In germline, CDR1 is MNHEY, CDR2 SVGEGT. This CDR3 contains 17 residues. V was pared by 2 bases and J by 2 bases, with 3 bases of the junction left unmatched. The CDR3 coding sequence is TGTGCCAGCAGTTACGCTGGACTAGCGGGGGCCTACAATGAGCAGTTCTTC. Protein product: CASSYAGLAGAYNEQFF.

This rearrangement joins TRBV28 to TRBJ1-5; D unclear. CDR3 length equals 15 residues. Germline assignment: CDR1 MDHEN and CDR2 SYDVKM. V lost 9 bases, J lost 3 bases, and 18 bases lay in between. Written as DNA, the CDR3 is TGTGCCAGTACCTCCTCCGGGGTGGCCAATCAGCCCCAGCATTTT. Protein sequence: CASTSSGVANQPQHF.

The chain recombines TRBV28 with TRBJ1-3; perhaps TRBD1 as D (6 bases). V lost 6 bases, J lost 4 bases, and 10 bases lay in between. The CDR3 extends over 13 amino acids. Per germline, CDR1 MDHEN and CDR2 SYDVKM. In DNA form, the CDR3 reads TGTGCCAGCAGACGGGACATAGGAAACACCATATATTTT. It is translated as CASRRDIGNTIYF.

This clone came up once. J is TRBJ1-5 and V is TRBV6-5; TRBD1 matches at 7 bases. V was clipped by 4 bases and J by 2 bases; unmatched bases: 5. CDR1 is MNHEY and CDR2 is SVGAGI in the germline V gene. The CDR3 is made up of 15 amino acids. The CDR3 loop reads CASSLTGSGNQPQHF. CDR3 DNA: TGTGCCAGCAGTTTGACAGGGTCGGGCAATCAGCCCCAGCATTTT.

This chain joins TRBV5-1 and TRBJ2-5; D possibly corresponds to TRBD1 (6 bases). Germline V gene sequence: CDR1 SGHRS, CDR2 YFSETQ. Trimming pared 2 bases from V and 5 bases from J, leaving 13 bases between. This CDR3 has 14 amino acids. CDR3 DNA: TGCGCCAGCAGCTTCGGACAGAATGGGGAGACCCAGTACTTC. Its translation is CASSFGQNGETQYF. Based on the CDR3 plus reference TRBV5-1 and TRBJ2-5, the full variable domain is KAGVTQTPRYLIKTRGQQVTLSCSPISGHRSVSWYQQTPGQGLQFLFEYFSETQRNKGNFPGRFSGRQFSNSRSEMNVSTLELGDSALYLCASSFGQNGETQYFGPGTRLLVL.

This chain joins TRBV5-1 and TRBJ1-2, with 7 bases lining up with TRBD1. Germline loops: CDR1 SGHRS, CDR2 YFSETQ. This CDR3 comprises 15 residues. Trimming at V came to 4 bases and at J to 3 bases, leaving 9 bases not matched to a gene. The CDR3 DNA follows: TGCGCCAGCAGCCCCACAGGACAGGCGTACTATGGCTACACCTTC. Protein: CASSPTGQAYYGYTF.

The rearrangement joins TRBV10-3 to TRBJ2-7; TRBD2 agrees at 15 bases. With V trimmed by 3 bases and J by 0 bases, 9 bases remained unmatched. The CDR3 covers 19 residues. Germline lookup yields CDR1 ENHRY and CDR2 SYGVKD. Here the CDR3 reads CAISDQGTSGGPNSYEQYF. CDR3 nucleotide sequence: TGTGCCATCAGTGACCAAGGGACTAGCGGGGGGCCTAACTCCTACGAGCAGTACTTC.

The rearrangement uses TRBV29-1 and TRBJ1-5; 8 nucleotides agree with TRBD1. Trimming removed 5 bases from V and 3 bases from J; junction bases left unmatched: 3. CDR1 SQVTM and CDR2 ANQGSEA come from the germline V gene. The CDR3 runs to 13 residues. The CDR3 region has the DNA TGCAGCGTTTCGGACAGGGACAATCAGCCCCAGCATTTT. Its translation is CSVSDRDNQPQHF.

The V and J genes are TRBV5-1 and TRBJ2-3; 16 bases map to TRBD2. This CDR3 is 16 amino acids long. J lost 6 bases, V lost 4 bases, and 5 bases had no gene match. CDR1 and CDR2 (germline): SGHRS, YFSETQ. CDR3 DNA sequence: TGCGCCAGCAGCGCGGGACTAGCGGGGGGGCCGGATACGCAGTATTTT. Translating gives CASSAGLAGGPDTQYF.

The gene calls are TRBV5-4 and TRBJ2-1; 7 bases are shared with TRBD2. CDR1 and CDR2 (germline): SGHNT, YYREEE (reference sequence). The CDR3 extends over 15 amino acids. With V trimmed by 2 bases and J by 1 base, 3 bases remained unmatched. This CDR3 reads CASSFGGRSYNEQFF. CDR3 sequence (DNA): TGTGCCAGCAGCTTTGGCGGGAGATCCTACAATGAGCAGTTCTTC.

This chain joins TRBV19 and TRBJ1-3, with D unclear. The V gene's germline CDR1 is LNHDA and CDR2 SQIVND (reference sequence). CDR3 length: 14 residues. Between the trimmed V and J ends, which lost 1 base and 3 bases, there was a span of 7 bases. In DNA, the CDR3 is TGTGCCAGTAGTATAGCCGGGTTTGGAAACACCATATATTTT. Translated, it gives CASSIAGFGNTIYF.

V and J are TRBV4-3 and TRBJ1-5; D might be TRBD1 (5 bases). This CDR3 contains 15 residues. Trimming stripped 2 bases from V and 4 bases from J, with 12 bases between. Looked up from germline, CDR1 is LGHNA and CDR2 is YSLEER. CDR3 region: CASSQSQNRNQPQHF. The CDR3 region has the DNA TGCGCCAGCAGCCAATCCCAAAACAGGAATCAGCCCCAGCATTTT.